The clone carrying this TCR beta chain showed up just a few times. The antigen is undetermined. TCRdb fed the 5' RACE reads into MiXCR, producing one record per CDR3 protein. The data hold about 230,000 distinct CDR3 sequences, with 7.5% to 9.5% observed a single time. The data originate from a study of CD8 T cells in ankylosing spondylitis. V was cut by 3 bases and J by 2 bases, with 17 bases left in between. From germline, CDR1 is LNHNV and CDR2 YYDKDF (reference sequence). The CDR3 is 16 residues long. Study observations and caveats: A TCR beta motif of fewer than ten highly homologous variants appeared characteristic of ankylosing spondylitis blood. Researchers reportedly found disease-linked clones significantly enriched in matched ankylosing spondylitis synovial fluid. In peripheral blood, disease-linked CD8+ clones occurred at relatively low frequencies.

This chain joins TRBV15 and TRBJ2-7, with D perhaps TRBD1 (6 bases). This sequence originates from a female donor with ankylosing spondylitis or in good health (not recorded which). Sequencing input: blood, either unsorted or a sorted T cell fraction (not recorded which). The CDR3 nucleotides are TGTGCCACCAGCAGGACCCCCACAGGGTCTACCTACGAGCAGTACTTC. Translating gives CATSRTPTGSTYEQYF.